Below, 9 T cell receptor beta chains from the same sample are listed, as sequenced in a study of regulatory T cells in long-lasting Graves disease. Construction of the TCR beta libraries employed iRepertoire HTBI primers in conjunction with Arm-PCR of CDR3 regions. TCRdb used MiXCR to reprocess the multiplex PCR reads, holding one entry per CDR3 protein. Of hundreds of thousands of distinct CDR3 sequences in the sample, around 15% are singletons; the top ten hold 30%. Time point described: newly diagnosed GD, antithyroid drugs for less than 3 months. With RNA extracted from PBMCs as input, the TCR library was made. These sequences were also reported in another study, on T cells in Graves' hyperthyroidism and ophthalmopathy.

The sequencing here drew on peripheral blood mononuclear cells (PBMCs), taken at new diagnosis, from a patient treated with antithyroid drugs. These receptors originate from a man in his forties with Graves disease.

This clonotype occurred many times. The rearrangement uses TRBV5-1 and TRBJ2-5; 11 nucleotides align to TRBD2. This CDR3 contains 14 residues. Germline CDR1 is SGHRS and CDR2 is YFSETQ. Trimming at V came to 3 bases and at J to 7 bases, leaving 5 bases not matched to a gene. CDR3 amino acids: CASSSGLAEGTQYF. Written as DNA, the CDR3 is TGCGCCAGCAGCTCGGGACTAGCGGAAGGGACCCAGTACTTC.

This clonotype was picked up many times. The CDR3 protein is CASSELKPGYLSYEQYF. The DNA for the CDR3 is TGTGCCAGCAGTGAATTAAAGCCCGGATACCTCTCCTACGAGCAGTACTTC. The V call is TRBV6-1, the J call TRBJ2-7; no definite D call. Germline values: CDR1 MNHNS, CDR2 SASEGT. The CDR3 has 17 residues. Trimming removed 2 bases at V and 0 bases at J, with 17 bases between.

The chain has TRBV11-3 and TRBJ2-7, with 8 positions matching TRBD1. Germline CDR1 is SGHNT and CDR2 is YENEEA. J gave up 2 bases and V 3 bases, and 9 bases lay outside the gene matches. The CDR3 length is 16 residues. CDR3 sequence reads: CASSLGGQEGAYEQYF. In DNA, the CDR3 is TGTGCCAGCAGCTTGGGGGGACAGGAGGGGGCCTACGAGCAGTACTTC.

In this sample, this clonotype turned up many times. This CDR3 reads CSASKGVGNQPQHF. The CDR3 coding sequence is TGCAGTGCTAGTAAAGGGGTCGGCAATCAGCCCCAGCATTTT. The chain is built from TRBV20-1 and TRBJ1-5; D perhaps matches TRBD1 (5 bases). V was pared by 3 bases and J by 2 bases, with 11 bases between. This CDR3 contains 14 residues. Germline V lookup: CDR1 DFQATT, CDR2 SNEGSKA (reference sequence).

The rearrangement links TRBV4-3 to TRBJ2-3; 8 bases line up with TRBD2. The CDR3 totals 15 residues. The V and J ends lost 4 bases and 5 bases, in that order; junction bases with no gene match: 8. Germline loops: CDR1 LGHNA, CDR2 YSLEER. Written as DNA, the CDR3 is TGCGCCAGCAGCCGCCGGGGGGGCCAAGGAGATACGCAGTATTTT. It encodes CASSRRGGQGDTQYF.

The chain employs TRBV5-1 and TRBJ2-7; 8 bases line up with TRBD1. CDR3 length equals 14 residues. The germline V gene has CDR1 SGHRS and CDR2 YFSETQ. V lost 0 bases to trimming and J lost 4 bases; unmatched junction nucleotides: 3. In DNA, the CDR3 is TGCGCCAGCAGCTTGGGGACAGGGAAGTACGAGCAGTACTTC. This sequence encodes CASSLGTGKYEQYF.

A note on this clonotype: With only one base between it and a far larger clone, this is likely a read error. The V call is TRBV9, the J call TRBJ1-1; the D gene is possibly TRBD1 (6 bases). The CDR3 length is 13 residues. CDR1 is SGDLS, CDR2 YYNGEE, per germline. The CDR3 DNA sequence: TGTGCCAGCAGTCAGGGGTGGAACACTGAAGCTCTCTTT. It codes for CASSQGWNTEALF.

The CDR3 DNA reads TGTGCCACCAGCAGGGCCGGGACGACCTACGAGCAGTACTTC. This sequence encodes CATSRAGTTYEQYF. V gene TRBV15 combines with J gene TRBJ2-7, with D perhaps given as TRBD1 or TRBD2 (5 bases each). Between the trimmed V and J ends, which lost 3 bases and 2 bases, there was a span of 11 bases. This CDR3 contains 14 residues. CDR1 and CDR2 (germline): LNHNV, YYDKDF (reference sequence).

This clonotype was found many times. The rearrangement links TRBV7-2 to TRBJ2-7; 11 nucleotides align to TRBD1. Looked up from germline, CDR1 is SGHTA and CDR2 is FQGNSA. The CDR3 is 18 amino acids. V was pared by 4 bases and J by 3 bases, with 14 bases of the junction left unmatched. The CDR3 nucleotides read TGTGCCAGCAGCTCAGGGCCCGGACAGGGGGCGGCAAACTACGAGCAGTACTTC. Translated: CASSSGPGQGAANYEQYF.